This TCR beta chain was recorded in a study of cytomegalovirus exposure and HLA in healthy donors. The study ran its PCR with 60 Vbeta and 13 Jbeta primers. Measured with immunoSEQ multiplex PCR; TCRdb has only the in-frame clones, and not every one. Of roughly 200,000 clones in the sample, around 75% were seen once. Sequencing was performed on PBMCs. The sequence was collected from a woman in her twenties or thirties in good health and CMV-seronegative.

In nucleotides, the CDR3 is TGTGCCAGTAGTTCAACGGTAAACACTGAAGCTTTCTTT. It codes for CASSSTVNTEAFF. The rearrangement joins TRBV19 to TRBJ1-1; D gene ambiguous. Germline CDR1 and CDR2: LNHDA and SQIVND (reference sequence). The V and J ends lost 5 bases and 2 bases respectively, with 9 bases between them. The CDR3 extends over 13 amino acids.